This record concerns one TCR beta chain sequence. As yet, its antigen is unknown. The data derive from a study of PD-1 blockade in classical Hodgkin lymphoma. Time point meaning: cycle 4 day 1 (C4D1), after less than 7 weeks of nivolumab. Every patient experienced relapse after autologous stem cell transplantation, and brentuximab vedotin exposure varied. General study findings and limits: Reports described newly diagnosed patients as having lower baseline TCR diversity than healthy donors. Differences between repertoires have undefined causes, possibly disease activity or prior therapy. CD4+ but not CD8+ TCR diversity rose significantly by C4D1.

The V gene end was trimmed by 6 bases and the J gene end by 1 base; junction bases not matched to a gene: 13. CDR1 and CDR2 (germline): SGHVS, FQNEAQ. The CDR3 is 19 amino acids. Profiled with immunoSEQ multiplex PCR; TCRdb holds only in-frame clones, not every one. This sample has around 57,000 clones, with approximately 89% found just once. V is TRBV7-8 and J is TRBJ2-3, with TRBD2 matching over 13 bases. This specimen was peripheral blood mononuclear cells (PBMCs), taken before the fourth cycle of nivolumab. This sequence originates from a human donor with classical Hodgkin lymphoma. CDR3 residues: CASRSRLLAGGPGTDTQYF. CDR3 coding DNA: TGTGCCAGCAGATCTCGCCTACTAGCGGGAGGGCCCGGCACAGATACGCAGTATTTT.